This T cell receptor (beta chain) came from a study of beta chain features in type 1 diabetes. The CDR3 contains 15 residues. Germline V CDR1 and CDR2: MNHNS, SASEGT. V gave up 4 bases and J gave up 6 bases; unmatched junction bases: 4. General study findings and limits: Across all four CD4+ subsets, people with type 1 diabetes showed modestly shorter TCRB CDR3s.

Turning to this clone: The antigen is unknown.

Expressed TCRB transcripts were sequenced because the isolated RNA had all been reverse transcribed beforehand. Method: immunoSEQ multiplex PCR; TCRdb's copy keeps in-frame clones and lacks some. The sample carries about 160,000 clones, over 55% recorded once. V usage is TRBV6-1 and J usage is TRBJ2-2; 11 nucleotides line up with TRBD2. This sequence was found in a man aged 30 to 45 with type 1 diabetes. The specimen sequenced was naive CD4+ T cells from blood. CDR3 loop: CASSVTSGVSGELFF. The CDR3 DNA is TGTGCCAGCAGTGTGACTAGCGGGGTGTCCGGGGAGCTGTTTTTT.